This T cell receptor (beta chain) was recovered during a study of T cell repertoires in cytomegalovirus infection. In the study overall: Matching HLA type, along with CMV infection, was indicated by public TCR beta signatures. Points from the study as a whole: The response measured ex vivo was dominated by TCR beta clonotypes (HLA-C-restricted and CMV-specific). Summed frequency of shared TCR beta families picked out CMV carriers who also had the relevant HLA.

At least ten counts were recorded for this clonotype. Its target is not known. In TCRdb, the reads were re-called with MiXCR into one record per CDR3 protein. The repertoire includes more than 200,000 distinct CDR3 sequences, around 8.7% of them detected once, and about 16% sits in the top ten. This CDR3 has 13 amino acids. Germline V gene data show CDR1 as SGHTA and CDR2 as FQGNSA. Deletions cut 1 base from V and 3 bases from J, with 6 bases between. The source of this sequence is a human donor in good health (CMV status not recorded). Some clones in this sample may be carry-over from other donors' samples. The sample comprised PBMCs. V gene TRBV7-2 combines with J gene TRBJ1-1; no firm D call. CDR3 DNA: TGTGCCAGCAGCTTAGATAAAGACACTGAAGCTTTCTTT. Its translation is CASSLDKDTEAFF. Using reference TRBV7-2 and TRBJ1-1 for the parts outside the CDR3, the full variable domain is GAGVSQSPSNKVTEKGKDVELRCDPISGHTALYWYRQSLGQGLEFLIYFQGNSAPDKSGLPSDRFSAERTGGSVSTLTIQRTQQEDSAVYLCASSLDKDTEAFFGQGTRLTVV.